This T cell receptor (beta chain) was retrieved from a study of cytomegalovirus exposure and HLA in healthy donors. Study outcomes and limitations: In all likelihood, a cluster of highly shared sequence variants was a sequencing artifact.

Comment on this clone: Its antigen is unidentified.

PCR involved 60 Vbeta and 13 Jbeta primers. The repertoire was sequenced with immunoSEQ multiplex PCR; TCRdb's copy has only in-frame clones and lacks some. Altogether about 150,000 clones are present, around 80% being singletons, with the ten largest covering approximately 6%. This CDR3 has 14 residues. Per germline, CDR1 SNHLY and CDR2 FYNNEI. Input material: PBMCs. This TCR was sampled from a man younger than 45 in good health and CMV-seropositive. The V and J genes are TRBV2 and TRBJ2-5, with TRBD1 matching over 9 bases. The J call is doubtful: the DNA matches TRBJ2-7 better. CDR3 residues: CATSGQGNSYEQYF. The CDR3 DNA sequence: TGTGCCACCTCGGGACAGGGCAACTCCTACGAGCAGTACTTC.